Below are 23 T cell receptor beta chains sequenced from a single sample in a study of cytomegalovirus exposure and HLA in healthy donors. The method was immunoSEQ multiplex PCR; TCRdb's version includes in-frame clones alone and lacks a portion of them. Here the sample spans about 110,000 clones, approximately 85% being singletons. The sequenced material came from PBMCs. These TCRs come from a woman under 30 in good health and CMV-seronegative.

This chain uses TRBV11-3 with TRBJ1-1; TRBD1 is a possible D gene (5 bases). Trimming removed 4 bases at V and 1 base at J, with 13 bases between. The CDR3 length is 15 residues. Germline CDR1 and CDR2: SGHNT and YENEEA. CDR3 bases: TGTGCCAGCAGCTCTCCAGGGAAACCGAACACTGAAGCTTTCTTT. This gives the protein CASSSPGKPNTEAFF.

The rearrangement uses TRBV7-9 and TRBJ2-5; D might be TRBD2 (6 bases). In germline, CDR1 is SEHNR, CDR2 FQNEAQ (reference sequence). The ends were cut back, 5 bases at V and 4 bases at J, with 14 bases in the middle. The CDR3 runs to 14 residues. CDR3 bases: TGTGCCAGCAGCCAACCCCCGCGGGGAGAGACCCAGTACTTC. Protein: CASSQPPRGETQYF.

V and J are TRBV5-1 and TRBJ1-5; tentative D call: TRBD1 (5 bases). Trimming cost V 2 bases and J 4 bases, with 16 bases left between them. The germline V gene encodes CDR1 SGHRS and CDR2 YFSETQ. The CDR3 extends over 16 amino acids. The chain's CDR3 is CASSFPLGGVNQPQHF. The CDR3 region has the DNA TGCGCCAGCAGCTTTCCCCTCGGGGGGGTAAATCAGCCCCAGCATTTT.

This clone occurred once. Here the CDR3 DNA reads TGTGCCACCAGCAGAGAGGGCGGGGGAAGCTCCTACAATGAGCAGTTCTTC. Translating gives CATSREGGGSSYNEQFF. The chain is built from TRBV15 and TRBJ2-1; 7 bases align to TRBD2. The CDR3 totals 17 residues. Germline-derived CDR1 and CDR2 are LNHNV and YYDKDF (reference sequence). J was trimmed by 0 bases and V by 0 bases; bases with no gene match: 5.

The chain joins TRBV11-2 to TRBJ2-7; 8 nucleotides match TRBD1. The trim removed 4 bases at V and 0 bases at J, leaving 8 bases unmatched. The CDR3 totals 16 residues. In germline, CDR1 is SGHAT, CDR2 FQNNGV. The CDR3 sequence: CASSSLRTGPSYEQYF. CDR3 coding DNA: TGTGCCAGCAGCTCTTTAAGGACAGGGCCCTCCTACGAGCAGTACTTC.

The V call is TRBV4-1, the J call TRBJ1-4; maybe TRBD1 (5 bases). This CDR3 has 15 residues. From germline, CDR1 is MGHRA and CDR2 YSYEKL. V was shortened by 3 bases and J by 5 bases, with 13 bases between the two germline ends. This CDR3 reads CASSQTGLGNEKLFF. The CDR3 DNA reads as TGCGCCAGCAGCCAGACGGGACTTGGGAATGAAAAACTGTTTTTT.

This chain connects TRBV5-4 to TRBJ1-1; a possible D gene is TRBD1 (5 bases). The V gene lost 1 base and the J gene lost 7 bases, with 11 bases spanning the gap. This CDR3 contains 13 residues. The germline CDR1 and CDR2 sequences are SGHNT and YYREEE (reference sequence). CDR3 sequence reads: CASSLRGTFEAFF. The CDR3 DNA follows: TGTGCCAGCAGCTTGAGGGGTACCTTTGAAGCTTTCTTT.

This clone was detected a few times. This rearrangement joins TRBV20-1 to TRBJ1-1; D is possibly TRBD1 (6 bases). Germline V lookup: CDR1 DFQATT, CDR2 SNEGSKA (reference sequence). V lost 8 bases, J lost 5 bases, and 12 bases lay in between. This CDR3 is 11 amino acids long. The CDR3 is CSLRGWTEAFF. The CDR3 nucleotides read TGCAGTCTCAGGGGTTGGACTGAAGCTTTCTTT.

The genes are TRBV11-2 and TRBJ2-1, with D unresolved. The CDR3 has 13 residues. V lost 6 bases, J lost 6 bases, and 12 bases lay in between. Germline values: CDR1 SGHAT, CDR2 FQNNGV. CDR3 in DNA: TGTGCCAGCAGTCGCTCCCCGGGCAATGAGCAGTTCTTC. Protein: CASSRSPGNEQFF.

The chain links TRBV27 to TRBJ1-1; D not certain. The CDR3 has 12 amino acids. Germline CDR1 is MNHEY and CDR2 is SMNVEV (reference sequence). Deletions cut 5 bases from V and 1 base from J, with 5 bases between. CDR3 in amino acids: CASSEGNTEAFF. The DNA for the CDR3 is TGTGCCAGCAGTGAGGGGAACACTGAAGCTTTCTTT.

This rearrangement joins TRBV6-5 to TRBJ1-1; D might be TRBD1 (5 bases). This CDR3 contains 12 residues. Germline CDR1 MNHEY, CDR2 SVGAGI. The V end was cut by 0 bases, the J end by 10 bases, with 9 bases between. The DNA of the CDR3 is TGTGCCAGCAGTTACTCCGGGGGGAGAGCTTTCTTT. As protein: CASSYSGGRAFF.

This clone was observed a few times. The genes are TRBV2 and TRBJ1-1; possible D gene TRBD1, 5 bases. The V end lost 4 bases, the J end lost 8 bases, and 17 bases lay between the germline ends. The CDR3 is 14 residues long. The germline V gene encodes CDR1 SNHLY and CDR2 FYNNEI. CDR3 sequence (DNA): TGTGCCAGCAGTGTCTCGCCTCGTGGGGCGGAAGCTTTCTTT. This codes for CASSVSPRGAEAFF.

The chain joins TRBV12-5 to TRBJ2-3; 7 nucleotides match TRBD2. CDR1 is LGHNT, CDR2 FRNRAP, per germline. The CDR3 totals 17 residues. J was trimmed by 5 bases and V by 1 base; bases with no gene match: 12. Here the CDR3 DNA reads TGTGCTAGTGGTTTGGGCCTTCTGGGCGGGGGTGGAGATACGCAGTATTTT. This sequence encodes CASGLGLLGGGGDTQYF.

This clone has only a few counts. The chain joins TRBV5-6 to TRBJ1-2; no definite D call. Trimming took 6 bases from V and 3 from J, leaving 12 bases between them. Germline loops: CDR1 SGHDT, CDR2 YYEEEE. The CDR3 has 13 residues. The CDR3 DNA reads TGTGCCAGCACGATACACAATGACTATGGCTACACCTTC. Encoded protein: CASTIHNDYGYTF.

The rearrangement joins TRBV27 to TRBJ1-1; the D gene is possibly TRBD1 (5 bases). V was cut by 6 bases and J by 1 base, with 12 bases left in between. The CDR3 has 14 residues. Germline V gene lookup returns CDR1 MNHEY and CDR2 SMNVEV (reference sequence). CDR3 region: CASSSGGANTEAFF. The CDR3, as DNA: TGTGCCAGCAGCTCTGGAGGGGCGAACACTGAAGCTTTCTTT.

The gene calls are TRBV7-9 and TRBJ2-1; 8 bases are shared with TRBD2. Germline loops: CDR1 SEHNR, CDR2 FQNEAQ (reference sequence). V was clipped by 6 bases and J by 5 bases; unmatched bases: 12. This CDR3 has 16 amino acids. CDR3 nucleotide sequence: TGTGCCAGCAGTTCAAGGCAGCGGGGGCCCAACAATGAGCAGTTCTTC. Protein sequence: CASSSRQRGPNNEQFF.

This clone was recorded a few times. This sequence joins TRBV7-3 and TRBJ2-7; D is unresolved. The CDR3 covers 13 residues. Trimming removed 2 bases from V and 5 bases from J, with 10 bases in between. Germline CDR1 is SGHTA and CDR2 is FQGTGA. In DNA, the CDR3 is TGTGCCAGCAGCTTAGGTCCAGGAAACGAGCAGTACTTC. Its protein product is CASSLGPGNEQYF.

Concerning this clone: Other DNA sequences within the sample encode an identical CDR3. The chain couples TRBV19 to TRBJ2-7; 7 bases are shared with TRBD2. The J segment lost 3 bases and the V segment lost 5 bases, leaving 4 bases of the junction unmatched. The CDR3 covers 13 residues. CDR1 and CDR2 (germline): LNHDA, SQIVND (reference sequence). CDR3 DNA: TGTGCCAGTAGTCCGGGACTATACTACGAGCAGTACTTC. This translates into CASSPGLYYEQYF.

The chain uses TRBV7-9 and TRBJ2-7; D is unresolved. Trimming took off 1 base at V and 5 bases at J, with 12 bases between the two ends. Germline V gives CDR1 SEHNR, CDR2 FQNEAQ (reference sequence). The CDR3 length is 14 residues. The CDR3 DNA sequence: TGTGCCAGCAGCTTAGGCACAACAACCGACGAGCAGTACTTC. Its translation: CASSLGTTTDEQYF.

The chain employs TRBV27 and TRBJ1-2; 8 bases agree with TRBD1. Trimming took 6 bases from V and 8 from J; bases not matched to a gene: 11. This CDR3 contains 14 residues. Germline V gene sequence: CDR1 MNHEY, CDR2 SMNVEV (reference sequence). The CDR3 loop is CASSFSTGERGYTF. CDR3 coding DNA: TGTGCCAGCAGCTTCTCGACAGGGGAGCGGGGCTACACCTTC.

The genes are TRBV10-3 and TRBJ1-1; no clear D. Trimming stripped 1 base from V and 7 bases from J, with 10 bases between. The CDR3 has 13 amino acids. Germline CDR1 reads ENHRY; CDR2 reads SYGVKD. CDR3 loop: CAISELERLEAFF. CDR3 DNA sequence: TGTGCCATCAGTGAGTTAGAACGCCTTGAAGCTTTCTTT.

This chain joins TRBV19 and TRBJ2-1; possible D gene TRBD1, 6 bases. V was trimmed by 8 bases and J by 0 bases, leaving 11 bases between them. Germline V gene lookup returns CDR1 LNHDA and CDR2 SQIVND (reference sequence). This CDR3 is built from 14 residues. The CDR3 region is CASSTGNSYNEQFF. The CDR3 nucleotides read TGTGCCAGTTCCACAGGGAACTCCTACAATGAGCAGTTCTTC.

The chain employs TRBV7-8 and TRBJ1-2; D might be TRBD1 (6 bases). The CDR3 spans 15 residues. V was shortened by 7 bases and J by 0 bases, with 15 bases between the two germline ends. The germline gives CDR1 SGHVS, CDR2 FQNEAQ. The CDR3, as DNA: TGTGCCAGCACCCCCGGGGGGCCTTCTAACTATGGCTACACCTTC. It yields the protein CASTPGGPSNYGYTF.